This T cell receptor beta chain was profiled in a study of blood T cells in healthy people across ages. A few counts support this clonotype. The CDR3 consists of 15 residues. V dropped 3 bases and J dropped 0 bases, with 10 bases sitting between them. The germline V gene encodes CDR1 LGHDT and CDR2 YNNKEL (reference sequence). Sample-barcoded 5' priming and a J-beta primer mix drove a second PCR of about 6 to 11 cycles. Via MiXCR, TCRdb re-called the 5' RACE reads, giving one row per CDR3 protein. The repertoire holds approximately 850,000 distinct CDR3 sequences, 55% to 75% seen once, with 20% to 25% in the top ten.

The sequence was obtained from a man aged 25-40 years in good health. V gene TRBV3-1 combines with J gene TRBJ2-3; D perhaps matches TRBD1 (6 bases). Sequences were obtained from blood. DNA for the CDR3: TGTGCCAGCAGCCACGACAGGTCTAGCACAGATACGCAGTATTTT. Its translation is CASSHDRSSTDTQYF.